The rows below give T cell receptor beta chains drawn from one sample of a study of OX40 agonist ivuxolimab in advanced cancers. Produced via immunoSEQ multiplex PCR; TCRdb's table is partial and in-frame only. The sample records about 58,000 clones, roughly 86% being singletons. Sequencing used CD4+ or CD8+ T cells sorted from blood, obtained in a trial of the OX40 agonist ivuxolimab. The receptors were sampled from an adult with an advanced solid tumor such as melanoma, head and neck, liver or kidney cancer. The CDR3 runs from the conserved cysteine through the conserved F or W. A D gene is named only where the DNA matches it firmly. Size values are once, few and many counts, or a class for expanded clones, and some rows have none.

d_gene	abundance	v_gene	j_gene	CDR3nt	CDR3aa
TRBD2	NA	TRBV5-4	TRBJ2-5	TGTGCCAGCAGCCGAAGCGGGGGGCCCCAAGAGACCCAGTACTTC	CASSRSGGPQETQYF
NA	NA	TRBV5-5	TRBJ2-3	TGTGCCAGCAGCTTGTTATACACAGATACGCAGTATTTT	CASSLLYTDTQYF
TRBD1	NA	TRBV18	TRBJ1-3	TGTGCCAGCTCGCATGCCCCAGGGGGAAGCCGCTCTGGAAACACCATATATTTT	CASSHAPGGSRSGNTIYF
NA	NA	TRBV10-3	TRBJ2-5	TGTGCCATCAGAAGTGGGGGTGCAGAGACCCAGTACTTC	CAIRSGGAETQYF
TRBD2	NA	TRBV6-1	TRBJ2-3	TGTGCCAGCAGACTCCTCGGGGGGACAGATACGCAGTATTTT	CASRLLGGTDTQYF
NA	NA	TRBV7-3	TRBJ2-3	TGTGCCAGCAGCTTTATGGGGGATACGCAGTATTTT	CASSFMGDTQYF
TRBD1	NA	TRBV5-1	TRBJ2-5	TGCGCCAGCAGCTTCGGGACAGCCCAAGAGACCCAGTACTTC	CASSFGTAQETQYF
NA	NA	TRBV18	TRBJ1-2	TGTGCCAGCTCTCTACAGGGTGGTCCGGAGAACTATGGCTACACCTTC	CASSLQGGPENYGYTF
TRBD1	few	TRBV6-1	TRBJ2-7	TGTGCCACCCAAAAACTCAAGGACAGGGTCTACGAGCAGTACTTC	CATQKLKDRVYEQYF
NA	NA	TRBV19	TRBJ1-2	TGTGCCAGTACCCCGACCCCGAGTCTTGGCTACACCTTC	CASTPTPSLGYTF
NA	NA	TRBV23-1	TRBJ1-5	TGCGCCAGCAGTCTCAGCGGGGCCAGACTGAACCCCACCCAGCATTTT	CASSLSGARLNPTQHF
TRBD1	NA	TRBV5-1	TRBJ2-3	TGCGCCAGCAGCTTGAAGGGGGCGACTAGCACAGATACGCAGTATTTT	CASSLKGATSTDTQYF
NA	NA	TRBV4-1	TRBJ1-1	TGCGCCAGCAGCCATCCAGGAGTGAACACTGAAGCTTTCTTT	CASSHPGVNTEAFF
NA	NA	TRBV7-2	TRBJ2-5	TGTGCCAGCAGCTTAGCCCCCGGGGTGTACCAAGAGACCCAGTACTTC	CASSLAPGVYQETQYF
TRBD1	NA	TRBV18	TRBJ2-7	TGTGCCAGCTCACCAAATCGGGGAGGACAGGGGGCCTACGAGCAGTACTTC	CASSPNRGGQGAYEQYF
TRBD1	NA	TRBV7-3	TRBJ2-7	TGTGCCAGCAGCCCGGACAGGACGTCGAAACAGTACTTC	CASSPDRTSKQYF
NA	NA	TRBV9	TRBJ1-3	TGTGCCAGCAGCGTAGAAAGTAGCTCTGGAAACACCATATATTTT	CASSVESSSGNTIYF
NA	NA	TRBV5-1	TRBJ2-6	TGCGCCAGCACTGGGGCCAACGTCCTGACTTTC	CASTGANVLTF
NA	NA	TRBV5-8	TRBJ1-4	TGTGCCAGCAGCTTGGAGGGCGCCGCTCGGAATGAAAAACTGTTTTTT	CASSLEGAARNEKLFF
NA	NA	TRBV30	TRBJ1-1	TGTGCCTGGAGTTCCCCCCGTATGAGAGGTTCCGAAGCTTTCTTT	CAWSSPRMRGSEAFF
NA	NA	TRBV10-2	TRBJ2-7	TGCGCCAGCAGTACCGACAGGAGCGGCTACGAGCAGTACTTC	CASSTDRSGYEQYF
TRBD1	NA	TRBV5-3	TRBJ1-5	TGTGCCAGAAGCATGGAGGGGGCGCGCGCATTGGGACGGCATCAGCCCCAGCATTTT	CARSMEGARALGRHQPQHF
TRBD1	NA	TRBV6-1	TRBJ1-1	TGTGCCAGCAGTGTTTCGACAGGGGGCCTGAACACTGAAGCTTTCTTT	CASSVSTGGLNTEAFF
NA	NA	TRBV18	TRBJ1-1	TGTGCCAGCTCACCACCAGGGTTAAACACTGAAGCTTTCTTT	CASSPPGLNTEAFF
TRBD2	few	TRBV5-4	TRBJ2-3	TGTGCCAGCAGCGGGACTAGCGGGGCCCCAGGGCAGTATTTT	CASSGTSGAPGQYF
TRBD1	NA	TRBV10-2	TRBJ1-2	TGCGCCAGCAGACCCCCCGGGACAGCTTATGGCTACACCTTC	CASRPPGTAYGYTF
NA	once	TRBV14	TRBJ2-1	TGTGCCAGCAGCCAAGATTACGGCCGGACGTCGTGGAATGAGCAGTTCTTC	CASSQDYGRTSWNEQFF
NA	once	TRBV6-1	TRBJ1-1	TGTGCCAGCAGTGAAACACGGAAATTGAACACTGAAGCTTTCTTT	CASSETRKLNTEAFF
NA	NA	TRBV14	TRBJ2-5	TGTGCCAGCAGCCAAGGCGGGCGTCGAGAGACCCAGTACTTC	CASSQGGRRETQYF
NA	NA	TRBV5-6	TRBJ2-3	TGTGCCAGCAGCCCCGGCCCAGCTGGGGCAGATACGCAGTATTTT	CASSPGPAGADTQYF
TRBD2	once	TRBV7-6	TRBJ2-1	TGTGCCAGCAGCCCGCCTACCCTAGCGGGGGCCAACAATGAGCAGTTCTTC	CASSPPTLAGANNEQFF
TRBD1	NA	TRBV19	TRBJ2-6	TGTGCCACTCAGGCCCCGGGACAGGGCTCTGGGGCCAACGTCCTGACTTTC	CATQAPGQGSGANVLTF
TRBD2	NA	TRBV5-1	TRBJ2-3	TGCGCCAGCAGCTTGCCTAGCGGGGGGGGCCCAGATACGCAGTATTTT	CASSLPSGGGPDTQYF
NA	NA	TRBV11-2	TRBJ2-1	TGTGCCAGCAGCTTAGCCCAAGGGCGTTTCTACAATGAGCAGTTCTTC	CASSLAQGRFYNEQFF
TRBD1	NA	TRBV6-5	TRBJ1-5	TGTGCCAGCAGACGACAGGGTCGCAATCAGCCCCAGCATTTT	CASRRQGRNQPQHF
TRBD1	NA	TRBV9	TRBJ2-1	TGTGCCAGCAGCCCGAGCGCGGGGGGGACAGGGGGTGCTGAGCAGTTCTTC	CASSPSAGGTGGAEQFF
NA	NA	TRBV19	TRBJ2-6	TGTGCCAGTAGTAAGGGATCTCGCCCGAGGGGGGCCAACGTCCTGACTTTC	CASSKGSRPRGANVLTF
TRBD1	NA	TRBV18	TRBJ1-1	TGTGCCAGCTCACCAGGACAGGGGGCTGGCACTGAAGCTTTCTTT	CASSPGQGAGTEAFF
NA	NA	TRBV10-1	TRBJ1-5	TGCGCCAGCAGGGGGACGGGCTTTAGCAATCAGCCCCAGCATTTT	CASRGTGFSNQPQHF
TRBD2	NA	TRBV18	TRBJ2-5	TGTGCCAGCTCACCACCTCGCGGGGGGCGAGAGACCCAGTACTTC	CASSPPRGGRETQYF
TRBD2	NA	TRBV5-1	TRBJ2-3	TGCGCCAGCAGACGAGGGACTAGCGGGGGACTCACAGATACGCAGTATTTT	CASRRGTSGGLTDTQYF
TRBD2	once	TRBV27	TRBJ2-5	TGTGCCAGCAGTTTAACTAGCGGGGGACAAGAGGCCCAGTACTTC	CASSLTSGGQEAQYF
TRBD1	NA	TRBV6-5	TRBJ1-2	TGTGCCAGCAGGGAGGGACAGGCATCTAACTATGGCTACACCTTC	CASREGQASNYGYTF
NA	once	TRBV27	TRBJ2-7	TGTGCCAGCAGTTTACAAGGGGGGCAGTACGAGCAGTACTTC	CASSLQGGQYEQYF
NA	NA	TRBV13	TRBJ1-2	TGTGCCAGCAGCTTTGCTACTATGAGGAGGACAGAGGCTCATGGCTACACCTTC	CASSFATMRRTEAHGYTF
NA	NA	TRBV9	TRBJ1-1	TGTGCCAGCAGCCCCTACCCTCGTGGGACCACTGAAGCTTTCTTT	CASSPYPRGTTEAFF
NA	NA	TRBV7-9	TRBJ1-4	TGTGCCAGCAGTCCGGCGGGGGGGATTAATGAAAAACTGTTTTTT	CASSPAGGINEKLFF
TRBD1	NA	TRBV18	TRBJ1-1	TGTGCCAGCTCACCGGGGACAGGGCGCATGAACACTGAAGCTTTCTTT	CASSPGTGRMNTEAFF
TRBD2	once	TRBV7-2	TRBJ2-5	TGTGCCAGCAGCTCCCCCTGGCAAAGCGGGGGGCAAGAGACCCAGTACTTC	CASSSPWQSGGQETQYF
TRBD2	NA	TRBV4-2	TRBJ2-3	TGTGCCAGCAGCCAATGGGGCGCTAGCGGGGGGGTAACAGATACGCAGTATTTT	CASSQWGASGGVTDTQYF
TRBD1	NA	TRBV5-1	TRBJ2-1	TGCGCCAGCAGCGCGGCCGGACAGGGGAAGTTTGATGAGCAGTTCTTC	CASSAAGQGKFDEQFF
NA	NA	TRBV18	TRBJ2-7	TGTGCCAGCTCACTTAACCGGGACACAGCCTACGAGCAGTACTTC	CASSLNRDTAYEQYF
NA	few	TRBV2	TRBJ1-2	TGTGCCAGCAGTGCGAACCAGTCACCCTATGGCTACACCTTC	CASSANQSPYGYTF
NA	NA	TRBV2	TRBJ1-2	TGTGCCAGCAGGACAACTGGGAATGGCTACACCTTC	CASRTTGNGYTF
TRBD2	NA	TRBV5-1	TRBJ2-1	TGCGCCAGCAGCTTGCCTAGCGGGGGGTACTACAATGAGCAGTTCTTC	CASSLPSGGYYNEQFF
NA	NA	TRBV27	TRBJ1-2	TGTGCCAGCAGACCGGGACGGAGAGCTAACTATGGCTACACCTTC	CASRPGRRANYGYTF
NA	NA	TRBV25-1	TRBJ2-7	TGTGCCAGCAGTGAACAGGATGCATACGAGCAGTACTTC	CASSEQDAYEQYF
NA	few	TRBV5-1	TRBJ2-1	TGCGCCAGCAGACGACCTGGGACCTACAATGAGCAGTTCTTC	CASRRPGTYNEQFF
NA	NA	TRBV4-2	TRBJ1-2	TGTGCCAGCAGCCAGGAGCCTGGACCGAACTCCTATGGCTACACCTTC	CASSQEPGPNSYGYTF